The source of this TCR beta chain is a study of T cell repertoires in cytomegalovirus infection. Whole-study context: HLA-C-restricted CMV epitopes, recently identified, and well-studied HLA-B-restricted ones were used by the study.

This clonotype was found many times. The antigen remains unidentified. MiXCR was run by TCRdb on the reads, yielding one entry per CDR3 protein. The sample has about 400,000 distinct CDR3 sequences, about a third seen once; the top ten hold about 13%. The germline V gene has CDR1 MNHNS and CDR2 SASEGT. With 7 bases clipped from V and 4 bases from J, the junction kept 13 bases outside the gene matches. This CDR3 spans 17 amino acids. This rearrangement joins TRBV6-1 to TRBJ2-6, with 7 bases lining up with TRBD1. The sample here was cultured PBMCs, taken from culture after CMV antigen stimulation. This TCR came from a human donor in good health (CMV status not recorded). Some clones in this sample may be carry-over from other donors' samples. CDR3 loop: CASTPGTVLQGANVLTF. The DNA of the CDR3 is TGTGCCAGCACCCCCGGGACAGTGCTTCAAGGGGCCAACGTCCTGACTTTC.